The source of this T cell receptor beta chain is a study of human CD8 memory T cell subsets. Overall study results and limits: Going by Chao1 estimates, stem-like memory T cells seemed to be more diverse than precursor exhausted T cells.

UMI-labeled 5' RACE generated the TCR beta libraries. From its re-call of the 5' RACE reads, TCRdb lists each CDR3 protein once, without DNA. The listing records roughly 5,000 distinct CDR3 sequences. Total CD8+ T cells were enriched by negative magnetic separation. The RNA's source was duplicate vials of more than 130,000 sorted CD8+ T cells per subset. CDR3 length equals 17 residues. Germline CDR1 reads SNHLY; CDR2 reads FYNNEI. A remark on this clonotype: What it binds is not known.

The chain has TRBV2 and TRBJ2-1; lacking DNA, the TRBD2 call made by TCRdb goes unchecked. Sequencing was done on a sample of CD8+ T cells from PBMCs. The clonotype comes from a human donor in good health. The chain's CDR3 is CASSEASLLAGDDEQFF.